This T cell receptor (beta chain) was identified during a study of T cell responses to AZD1222 COVID-19 vaccine. Here immunoSEQ multiplex PCR was the method, and the copy in TCRdb shows in-frame clones only, minus some. This table holds some 130,000 clones, approximately 85% found once. This clone was recorded a few times. The CDR3 is 14 amino acids. The J segment lost 0 bases and the V segment lost 8 bases, leaving 6 bases of the junction unmatched. Per germline, CDR1 SGHTA and CDR2 FQGTGA. Source: peripheral blood, taken on day 0 of AZD1222 vaccination. This clonotype originated in an adult in good health. The V gene is TRBV7-3, the J gene TRBJ2-5; TRBD1 matches 7 bases. The CDR3 spells CASSGTANQETQYF. As DNA, the CDR3 is TGTGCCAGCTCCGGGACAGCGAACCAAGAGACCCAGTACTTC.